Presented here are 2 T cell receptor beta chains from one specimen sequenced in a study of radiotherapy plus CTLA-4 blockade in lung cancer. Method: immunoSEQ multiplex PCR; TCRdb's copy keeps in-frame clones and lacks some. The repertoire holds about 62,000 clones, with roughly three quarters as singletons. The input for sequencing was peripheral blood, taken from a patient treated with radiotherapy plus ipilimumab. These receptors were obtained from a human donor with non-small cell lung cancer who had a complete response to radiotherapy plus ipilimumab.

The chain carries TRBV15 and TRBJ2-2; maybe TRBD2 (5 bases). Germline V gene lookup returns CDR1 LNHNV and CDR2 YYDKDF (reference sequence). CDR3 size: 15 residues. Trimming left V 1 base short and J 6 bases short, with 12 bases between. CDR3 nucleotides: TGTGCCACCAGCAGAGGCTTCGACGGGGCCGGGGAGCTGTTTTTT. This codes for CATSRGFDGAGELFF.

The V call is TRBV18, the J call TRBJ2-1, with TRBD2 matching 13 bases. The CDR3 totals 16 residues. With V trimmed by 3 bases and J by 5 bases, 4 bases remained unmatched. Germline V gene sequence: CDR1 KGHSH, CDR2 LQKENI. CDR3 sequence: CASSPILAGGNNEQFF. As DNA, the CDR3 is TGTGCCAGCTCACCTATACTAGCGGGAGGGAACAATGAGCAGTTCTTC.